This section outlines one TCR beta chain sequence together with its context. The antigen is not known. The data derive from a study of T cell responses to AZD1222 COVID-19 vaccine. The overall study: Pooling was applied to second doses at about 4 or about 12 weeks. Whole-study findings and limits: None of the repertoires were sampled until the peak T cell response had passed.

Some clones are missing from TCRdb's copy, which holds only in-frame ones; the method was immunoSEQ multiplex PCR. This table holds some 140,000 clones, 93% found once. The germline gives CDR1 KGHDR, CDR2 SFDVKD. Trimming removed 8 bases at V and 0 bases at J, with 16 bases between. The CDR3 has 15 amino acids. This TCR was recovered from an adult in good health. This rearrangement joins TRBV24-1 to TRBJ2-7; D is perhaps TRBD1 (5 bases). The starting material was peripheral blood, obtained on day 0 of AZD1222 vaccination. The CDR3 loop is CATTRTLRSSYEQYF. Written as DNA, the CDR3 is TGTGCCACCACAAGGACACTCCGAAGCTCCTACGAGCAGTACTTC.